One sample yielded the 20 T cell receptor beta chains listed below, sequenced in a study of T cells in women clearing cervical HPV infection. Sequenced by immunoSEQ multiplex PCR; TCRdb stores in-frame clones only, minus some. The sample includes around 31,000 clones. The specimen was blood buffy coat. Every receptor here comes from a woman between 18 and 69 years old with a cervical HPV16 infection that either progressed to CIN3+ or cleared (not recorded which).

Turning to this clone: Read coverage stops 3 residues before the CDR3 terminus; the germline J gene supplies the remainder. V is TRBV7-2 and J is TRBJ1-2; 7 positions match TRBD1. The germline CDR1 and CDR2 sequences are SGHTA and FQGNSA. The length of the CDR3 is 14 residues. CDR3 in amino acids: CASSPRTGGEDYTF. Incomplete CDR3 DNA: TGTGCCAGCAGCCCCCGGACAGGTGGTGAGGAC.

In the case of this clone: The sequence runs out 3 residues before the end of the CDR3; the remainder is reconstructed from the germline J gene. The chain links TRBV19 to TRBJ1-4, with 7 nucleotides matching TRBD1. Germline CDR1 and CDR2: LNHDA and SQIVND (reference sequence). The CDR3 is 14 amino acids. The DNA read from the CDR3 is TGTGCCAGTAAAATCGGGACAGAGAATTCACCA. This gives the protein CASKIGTENSP. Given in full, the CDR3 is CASKIGTENSPLFF.

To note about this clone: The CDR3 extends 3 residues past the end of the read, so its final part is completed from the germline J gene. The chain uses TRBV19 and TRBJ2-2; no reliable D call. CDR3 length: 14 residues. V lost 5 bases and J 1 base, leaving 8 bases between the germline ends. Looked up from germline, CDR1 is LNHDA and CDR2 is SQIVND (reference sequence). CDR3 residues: CASSPRQNTGELFF. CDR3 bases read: TGTGCCAGTAGTCCCCGACAGAACACCGGGGAG.

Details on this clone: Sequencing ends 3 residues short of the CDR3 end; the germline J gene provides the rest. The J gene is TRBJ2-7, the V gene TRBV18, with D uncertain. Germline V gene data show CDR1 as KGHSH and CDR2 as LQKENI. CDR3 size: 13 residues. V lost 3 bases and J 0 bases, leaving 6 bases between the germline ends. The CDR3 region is CASSPRDSYEQYF. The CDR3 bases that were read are TGTGCCAGCTCACCGCGTGACTCCTACGAG.

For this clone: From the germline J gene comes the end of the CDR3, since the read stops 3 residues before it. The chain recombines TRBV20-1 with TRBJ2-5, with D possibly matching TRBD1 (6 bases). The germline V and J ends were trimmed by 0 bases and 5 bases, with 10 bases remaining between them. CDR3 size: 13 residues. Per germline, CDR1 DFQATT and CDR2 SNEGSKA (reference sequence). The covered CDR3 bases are TGCAGTGCTAGAGATGTGAGGGGGGAGACC. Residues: CSARDVRGET. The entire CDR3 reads CSARDVRGETQYF.

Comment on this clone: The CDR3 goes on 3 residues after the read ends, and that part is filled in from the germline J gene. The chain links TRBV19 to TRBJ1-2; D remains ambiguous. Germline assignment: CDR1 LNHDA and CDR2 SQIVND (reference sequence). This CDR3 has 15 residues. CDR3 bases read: TGTGCCAGTAGCAAACTAGCGGGAGATACCTACGAC. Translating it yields CASSKLAGDTYD. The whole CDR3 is CASSKLAGDTYDYTF.

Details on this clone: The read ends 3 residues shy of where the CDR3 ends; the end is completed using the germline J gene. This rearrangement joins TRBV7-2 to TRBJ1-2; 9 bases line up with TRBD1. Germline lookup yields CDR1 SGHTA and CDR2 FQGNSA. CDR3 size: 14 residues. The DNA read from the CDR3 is TGTGCCAGCAGCTTGACAGGGGGGTCCTACGAC. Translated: CASSLTGGSYD. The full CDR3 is CASSLTGGSYDYTF.

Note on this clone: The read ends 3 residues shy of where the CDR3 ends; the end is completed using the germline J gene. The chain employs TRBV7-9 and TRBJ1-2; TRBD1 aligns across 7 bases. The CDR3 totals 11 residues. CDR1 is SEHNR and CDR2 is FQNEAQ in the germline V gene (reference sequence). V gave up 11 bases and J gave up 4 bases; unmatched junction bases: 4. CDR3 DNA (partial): TGTGCCGTCCGGGACAGCTATGGC. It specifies CAVRDSYG. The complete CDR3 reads CAVRDSYGYTF.

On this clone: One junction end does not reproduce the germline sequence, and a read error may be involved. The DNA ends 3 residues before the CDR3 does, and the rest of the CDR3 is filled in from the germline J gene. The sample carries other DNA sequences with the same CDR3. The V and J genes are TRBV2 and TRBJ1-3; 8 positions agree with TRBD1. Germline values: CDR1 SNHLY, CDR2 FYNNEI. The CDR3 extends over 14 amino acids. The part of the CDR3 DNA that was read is TGTGCCAGCAGTGCGGACAGGGTTGGAGACACC. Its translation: CASSADRVGDT. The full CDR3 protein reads CASSADRVGDTIYF.

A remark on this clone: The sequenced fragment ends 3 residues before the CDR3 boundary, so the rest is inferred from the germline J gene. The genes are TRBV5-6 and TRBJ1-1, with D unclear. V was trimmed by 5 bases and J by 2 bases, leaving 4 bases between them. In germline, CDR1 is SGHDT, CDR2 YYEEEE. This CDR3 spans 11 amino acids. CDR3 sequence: CASSKNTEAFF. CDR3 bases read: TGTGCCAGCAGTAAAAACACTGAA.

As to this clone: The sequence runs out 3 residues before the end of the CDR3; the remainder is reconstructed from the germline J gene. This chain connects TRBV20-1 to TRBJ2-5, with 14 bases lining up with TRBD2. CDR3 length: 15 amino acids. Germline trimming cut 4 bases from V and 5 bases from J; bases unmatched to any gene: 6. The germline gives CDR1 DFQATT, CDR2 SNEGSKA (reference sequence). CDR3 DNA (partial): TGCAGTGCTACATCAAGGACTAGCGGGAGGGAGACC. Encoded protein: CSATSRTSGRET. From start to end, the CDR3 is CSATSRTSGRETQYF.

The DNA read from the CDR3 is TGTGCCAGCAGTGAAAGACAGGGCGGTGGGGAG. Its protein product is CASSERQGGGE. In full, the CDR3 reads CASSERQGGGELFF. The V call is TRBV6-1, the J call TRBJ2-2; TRBD1 agrees at 7 bases. The read terminates 3 residues ahead of where the CDR3 ends, so the germline J gene completes it. Germline CDR1 MNHNS, CDR2 SASEGT. The trim removed 2 bases at V and 8 bases at J, leaving 5 bases unmatched. The length of the CDR3 is 14 residues.

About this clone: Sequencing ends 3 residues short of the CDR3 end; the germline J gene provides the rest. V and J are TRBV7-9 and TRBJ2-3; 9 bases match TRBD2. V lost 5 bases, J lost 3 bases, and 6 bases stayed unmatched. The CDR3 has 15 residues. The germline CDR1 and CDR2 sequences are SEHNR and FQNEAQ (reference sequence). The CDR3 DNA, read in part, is TGTGCCAGCAGCCGAGCGGGGGGCACAACAGATACG. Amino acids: CASSRAGGTTDT. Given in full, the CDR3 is CASSRAGGTTDTQYF.

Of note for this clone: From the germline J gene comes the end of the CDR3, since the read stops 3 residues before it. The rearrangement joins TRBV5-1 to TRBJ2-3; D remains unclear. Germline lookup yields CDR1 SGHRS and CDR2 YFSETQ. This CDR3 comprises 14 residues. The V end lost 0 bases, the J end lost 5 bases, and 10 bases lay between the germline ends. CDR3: CASSLGRYLDTQYF. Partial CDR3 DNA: TGCGCCAGCAGCTTGGGTCGCTATTTAGATACG.

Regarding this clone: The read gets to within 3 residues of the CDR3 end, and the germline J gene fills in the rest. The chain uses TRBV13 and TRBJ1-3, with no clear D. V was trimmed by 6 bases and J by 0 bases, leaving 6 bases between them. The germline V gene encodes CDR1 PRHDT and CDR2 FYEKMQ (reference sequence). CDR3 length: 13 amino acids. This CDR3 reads CASSYTSGNTIYF. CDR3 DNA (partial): TGTGCCAGCAGTTACACCTCTGGAAACACC.

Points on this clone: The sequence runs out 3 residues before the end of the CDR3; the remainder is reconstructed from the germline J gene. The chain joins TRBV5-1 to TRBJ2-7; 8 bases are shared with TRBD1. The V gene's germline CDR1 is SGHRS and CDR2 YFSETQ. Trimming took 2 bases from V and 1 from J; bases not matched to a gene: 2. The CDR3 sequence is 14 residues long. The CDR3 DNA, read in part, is TGCGCCAGCAGCTTCGACAGGGGTTCCTACGAG. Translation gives CASSFDRGSYE. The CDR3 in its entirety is CASSFDRGSYEQYF.

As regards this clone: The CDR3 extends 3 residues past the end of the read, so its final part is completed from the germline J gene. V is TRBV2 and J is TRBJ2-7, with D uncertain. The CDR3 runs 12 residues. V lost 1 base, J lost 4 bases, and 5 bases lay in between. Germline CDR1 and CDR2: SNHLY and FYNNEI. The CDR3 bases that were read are TGTGCCAGCAGTGAAGGCAGATACGAG. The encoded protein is CASSEGRYE. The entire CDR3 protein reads CASSEGRYEQYF.

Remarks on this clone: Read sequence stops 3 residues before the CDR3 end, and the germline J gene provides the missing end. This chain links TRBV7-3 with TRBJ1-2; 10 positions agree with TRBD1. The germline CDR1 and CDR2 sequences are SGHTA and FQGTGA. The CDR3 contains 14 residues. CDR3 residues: CASSQTGGTGDYTF. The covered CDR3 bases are TGTGCCAGCAGCCAGACAGGGGGCACAGGCGAC.

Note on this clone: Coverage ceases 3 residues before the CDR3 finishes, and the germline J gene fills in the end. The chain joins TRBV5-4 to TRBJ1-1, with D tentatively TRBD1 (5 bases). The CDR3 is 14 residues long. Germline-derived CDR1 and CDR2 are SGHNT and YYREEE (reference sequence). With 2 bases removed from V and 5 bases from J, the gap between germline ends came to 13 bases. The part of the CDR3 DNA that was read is TGTGCCAGCAGCTTTGACAGTGGAGGGACTGAA. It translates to CASSFDSGGTE. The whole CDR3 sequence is CASSFDSGGTEAFF.

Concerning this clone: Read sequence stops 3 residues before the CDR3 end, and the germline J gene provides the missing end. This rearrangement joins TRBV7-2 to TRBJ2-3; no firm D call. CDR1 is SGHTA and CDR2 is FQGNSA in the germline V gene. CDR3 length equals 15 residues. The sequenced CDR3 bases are TGTGCCAGCAGCTTAGTAGTGTATAGCAATCAGCCG. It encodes CASSLVVYSNQP. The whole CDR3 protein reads CASSLVVYSNQPQYF.